The 31 T cell receptor beta chains presented below share a single source sample, sequenced in a study of blood T cell repertoires in COVID-19 (dated by TCRdb to 2018 to 2021). Libraries were built with the immunoSEQ multiplex PCR assay. TCRdb re-hosts the immuneACCESS table, in-frame sequences only. Its copies lack some clones; in the studies checked, an unresolved V gene accounts for under half of them, and the cause for the rest is not known. The table for this sample lists approximately 210,000 clones; around four fifths of them were counted only once. The ten largest clones capture under 12% of the sample. The sample taken for sequencing was peripheral blood. Receptor source: a woman aged 80 or over with COVID-19, enrolled during active disease.

V is TRBV6-5 and J is TRBJ1-1, with TRBD1 matching over 8 bases. CDR1 and CDR2 (germline): MNHEY, SVGAGI. V lost 5 bases and J lost 1; bases outside the gene matches: 3. CDR3 length: 14 amino acids. The CDR3 nucleotides are TGTGCCAGCAGTAGGGACAGGAAGAACACTGAAGCTTTCTTT. Amino acid sequence: CASSRDRKNTEAFF.

This rearrangement joins TRBV6-5 to TRBJ1-4, with 7 bases matching TRBD1. Germline CDR1 is MNHEY and CDR2 is SVGAGI. The V segment lost 6 bases and the J segment 4 bases; nucleotides outside the gene matches: 8. The CDR3 length is 15 residues. The CDR3 protein is CASRPLGTVNEKLFF. In DNA, the CDR3 is TGTGCCAGCAGACCCCTTGGGACAGTTAATGAAAAACTGTTTTTT.

The V and J genes are TRBV29-1 and TRBJ1-2, with TRBD1 matching 11 bases. This CDR3 spans 13 amino acids. Germline CDR1 SQVTM, CDR2 ANQGSEA. After removal of 6 bases from V and 4 bases from J, the junction contained 4 bases not matched to a gene. The CDR3 bases are TGCAGCGTGGACGGACAGGGGGCCTATGGCTACACCTTC. It translates to CSVDGQGAYGYTF.

The genes are TRBV5-6 and TRBJ1-1; D unresolved. CDR3 length: 14 residues. The germline V gene encodes CDR1 SGHDT and CDR2 YYEEEE. The V end lost 0 bases, the J end lost 4 bases, and 10 bases lay between the germline ends. The chain's CDR3 is CASSLADGVTEAFF. CDR3 coding DNA: TGTGCCAGCAGCTTGGCCGACGGGGTCACTGAAGCTTTCTTT.

This clone was picked up one time. CDR3 region: CASMAAGSTDTQYF. CDR3 nucleotides: TGTGCCAGCATGGCGGCGGGGAGCACAGATACGCAGTATTTT. The chain links TRBV2 to TRBJ2-3; D is possibly TRBD2 (6 bases). Trimming removed 7 bases at V and 0 bases at J, with 11 bases between. This CDR3 spans 14 amino acids. CDR1 is SNHLY and CDR2 is FYNNEI in the germline V gene.

This clone was detected only once. The chain uses TRBV28 and TRBJ1-2; 7 nucleotides align to TRBD1. The CDR3 covers 17 residues. After removal of 5 bases from V and 7 bases from J, the junction contained 19 bases not matched to a gene. CDR1 is MDHEN, CDR2 SYDVKM, per germline. The CDR3 reads CASSLSSTGAKKGGYTF. In DNA, the CDR3 is TGTGCCAGCAGTCTATCAAGCACAGGGGCGAAGAAGGGTGGCTACACCTTC.

The rearrangement joins TRBV25-1 to TRBJ2-3; 7 bases are shared with TRBD1. This CDR3 has 14 residues. V gave up 9 bases and J gave up 3 bases; unmatched junction bases: 9. Germline V CDR1 and CDR2: MGHDK, SYGVNS. The CDR3 reads CARTGQNPTDTQYF. The CDR3 coding sequence is TGTGCCAGAACGGGACAGAACCCTACAGATACGCAGTATTTT.

The genes are TRBV19 and TRBJ1-5, with 7 bases that match TRBD1. CDR1 is LNHDA, CDR2 SQIVND, per germline (reference sequence). V was clipped by 1 base and J by 10 bases; unmatched bases: 4. This CDR3 has 13 residues. CDR3 loop: CASSIGDSFPQHF. DNA of the CDR3: TGTGCCAGTAGTATAGGGGACAGCTTCCCCCAGCATTTT.

The CDR3 protein is CASRGGGAEAFF. The CDR3 coding sequence is TGTGCCAGCAGGGGCGGGGGGGCGGAAGCTTTCTTT. This sequence joins TRBV7-2 and TRBJ1-1; D possibly corresponds to TRBD1 (6 bases). Trimming cost V 6 bases and J 8 bases, with 13 bases left between them. The CDR3 totals 12 residues. Germline V gene data show CDR1 as SGHTA and CDR2 as FQGNSA.

The table lists this clone with a count of one. The chain joins TRBV5-1 to TRBJ1-2, with 8 bases aligning to TRBD1. The V segment lost 4 bases and the J segment 4 bases; nucleotides outside the gene matches: 6. Germline loops: CDR1 SGHRS, CDR2 YFSETQ. The CDR3 consists of 14 residues. CDR3 residues: CASSAGTGVYGYTF. As DNA, the CDR3 is TGCGCCAGCAGCGCCGGGACAGGAGTCTATGGCTACACCTTC.

This clone showed up just once. The V and J genes are TRBV11-2 and TRBJ2-7, with 11 bases fitting TRBD2. The V gene's germline CDR1 is SGHAT and CDR2 FQNNGV. The CDR3 has 16 amino acids. The junction had 9 bases not matched to a gene; V was cut back by 5 bases and J by 3 bases. The CDR3 sequence is CASSLPTSGVYYEQYV. Here the CDR3 DNA reads TGTGCCAGCAGCCTCCCGACTAGCGGGGTTTACTACGAGCAGTACGTC.

V gene TRBV19 combines with J gene TRBJ2-1; D perhaps matches TRBD2 (6 bases). Germline V gene data show CDR1 as LNHDA and CDR2 as SQIVND (reference sequence). The V gene lost 6 bases and the J gene lost 2 bases, with 17 bases spanning the gap. The CDR3 runs 16 residues. The CDR3, as DNA: TGTGCCAGTAGCCGTAGCGGACCCGGCACCTACAATGAGCAGTTCTTC. Protein sequence: CASSRSGPGTYNEQFF.

This clone was counted only a few times. V usage is TRBV2 and J usage is TRBJ2-3; D unclear. V was clipped by 8 bases and J by 0 bases, with 9 bases between them. Germline V gene lookup returns CDR1 SNHLY and CDR2 FYNNEI. CDR3 length: 13 amino acids. CDR3 protein: CASEATSTDTQYF. The CDR3 nucleotides read TGTGCCAGCGAGGCGACTAGCACAGATACGCAGTATTTT.

This clone was detected a few times. The V gene is TRBV5-4, the J gene TRBJ2-7; 9 bases line up with TRBD1. The CDR3 runs to 15 residues. The germline CDR1 and CDR2 sequences are SGHNT and YYREEE (reference sequence). Trimming cost V 5 bases and J 3 bases; bases outside gene matches: 9. Here the CDR3 DNA reads TGTGCCAGCAGTTATGGAGGGGACAGGGTCTACGAGCAGTACTTC. Translation gives CASSYGGDRVYEQYF.

The chain combines TRBV6-5 with TRBJ2-1; 7 positions match TRBD1. The germline V gene encodes CDR1 MNHEY and CDR2 SVGAGI. The trim removed 5 bases at V and 10 bases at J, leaving 5 bases unmatched. CDR3 length: 12 amino acids. The CDR3 DNA is TGTGCCAGCAGTCGAACAGGGGACGAGCAGTTCTTC. Protein product: CASSRTGDEQFF.

The sample holds one count of this clone. At one end the junction does not follow the germline gene, possibly because of a read error. The chain combines TRBV5-8 with TRBJ1-1, with no clear D. Germline loops: CDR1 SGHTS, CDR2 YDEGEE. This CDR3 comprises 11 residues. CDR3 coding DNA: TGTGCCAGCAGCTTGGGCTCCTCAGGTTATTTT. Amino acid sequence: CASSLGSSGYF.

The V call is TRBV5-4, the J call TRBJ2-7; D perhaps matches TRBD1 (6 bases). The CDR3 is 15 amino acids. The germline V gene encodes CDR1 SGHNT and CDR2 YYREEE (reference sequence). With 4 bases removed from V and 2 bases from J, the gap between germline ends came to 16 bases. CDR3 sequence (DNA): TGTGCCAGCAGCCTACAGGTGGGGGCCACCTACGAGCAGTACTTC. It specifies CASSLQVGATYEQYF.

The chain carries TRBV7-2 and TRBJ1-2; 8 bases match TRBD1. Trimming at V came to 10 bases and at J to 4 bases, leaving 11 bases not matched to a gene. The CDR3 consists of 14 residues. Germline CDR1 SGHTA, CDR2 FQGNSA. CDR3 in DNA: TGTGCCATTATAGGGGACAGGACGGCCTATGGCTACACCTTC. Its translation is CAIIGDRTAYGYTF.

This chain connects TRBV4-2 to TRBJ2-5; D not resolved. The CDR3 contains 13 residues. Trimming removed 1 base at V and 5 bases at J, with 8 bases between. Germline CDR1 reads LGHNA; CDR2 reads YNFKEQ. The CDR3 DNA follows: TGTGCCAGCAGCCAAGGGGCTGGGGAGACCCAGTACTTC. Translating gives CASSQGAGETQYF.

The V gene is TRBV7-9, the J gene TRBJ1-1, with D possibly TRBD1 on 5 matching bases. Germline V lookup: CDR1 SEHNR, CDR2 FQNEAQ (reference sequence). V lost 4 bases and J 1 base, leaving 13 bases between the germline ends. CDR3 size: 15 residues. CDR3 sequence (DNA): TGTGCCAGCAGCTCCTACCCGGGGGGGAACACTGAAGCTTTCTTT. This gives the protein CASSSYPGGNTEAFF.

V is TRBV5-6 and J is TRBJ1-2; D not certain. This CDR3 is 15 amino acids long. Trimming took 4 bases from V and 1 from J, leaving 14 bases between them. CDR1 SGHDT and CDR2 YYEEEE come from the germline V gene. CDR3 DNA: TGTGCCAGCAGCCCGGGGATGGGCAGTAACTATGGCTACACCTTC. It specifies CASSPGMGSNYGYTF.

The J gene is TRBJ2-7, the V gene TRBV12-3 or TRBV12-4, with D hard to call. The CDR3 runs to 13 residues. The V gene lost 4 bases and the J gene lost 0 bases, with 7 bases spanning the gap. The CDR3 protein is CASSSPPSYEQYF. DNA of the CDR3: TGTGCCAGCAGTTCCCCTCCCTCCTACGAGCAGTACTTC.

The chain employs TRBV4-2 and TRBJ2-6, with TRBD1 matching over 11 bases. Trimming at V came to 0 bases and at J to 3 bases, leaving 10 bases not matched to a gene. This CDR3 is 20 amino acids long. Per the germline V gene, CDR1 is LGHNA and CDR2 is YNFKEQ. The CDR3 DNA is TGTGCCAGCAGCCAAGATCGGGGACAGGGGGTCCAGGGTGGGGCCAACGTCCTGACTTTC. This gives the protein CASSQDRGQGVQGGANVLTF.

The chain employs TRBV6-5 and TRBJ2-7, with 7 bases matching TRBD1. The V and J ends lost 4 bases and 3 bases, in that order; junction bases with no gene match: 3. CDR1 and CDR2 from the germline V gene are MNHEY and SVGAGI. The CDR3 loop spans 13 amino acids. CDR3 protein: CASSFHRGYEQYV. CDR3 sequence (DNA): TGTGCCAGCAGTTTTCACAGGGGCTACGAGCAGTACGTC.

The V gene is TRBV27, the J gene TRBJ1-4, with D possibly TRBD1 on 5 matching bases. Trimming shortened V by 5 bases and J by 0 bases, and 10 bases separated the two germline ends. Germline values: CDR1 MNHEY, CDR2 SMNVEV (reference sequence). There are 15 residues in the CDR3. Here the CDR3 DNA reads TGTGCCAGCAGTCCTAGACAGACAACTAATGAAAAACTGTTTTTT. Encoded protein: CASSPRQTTNEKLFF.

The chain combines TRBV6-5 with TRBJ2-6, with unresolved D. Germline assignment: CDR1 MNHEY and CDR2 SVGAGI. The CDR3 sequence is 13 residues long. With 6 bases removed from V and 1 base from J, the gap between germline ends came to 4 bases. CDR3 protein: CASRESGANVLTF. The CDR3, as DNA: TGTGCCAGCAGGGAGTCTGGGGCCAACGTCCTGACTTTC.

The V gene is TRBV30, the J gene TRBJ1-1; D unresolved. CDR3 length equals 13 residues. Trimming shortened V by 3 bases and J by 5 bases, and 13 bases separated the two germline ends. From germline, CDR1 is GTSNPN and CDR2 SVGIG (reference sequence). Here the CDR3 reads CAWREERDTEAFF. The CDR3 DNA sequence: TGTGCCTGGAGGGAGGAAAGGGATACTGAAGCTTTCTTT.

This chain links TRBV2 with TRBJ2-5, with D tentatively TRBD1 (5 bases). With 6 bases removed from V and 5 bases from J, the gap between germline ends came to 13 bases. The CDR3 is 13 residues long. The germline CDR1 and CDR2 sequences are SNHLY and FYNNEI. CDR3 nucleotide sequence: TGTGCCAGCAGCGCAGGGTTGCGGGAGACCCAGTACTTC. Encoded protein: CASSAGLRETQYF.

The genes are TRBV24-1 and TRBJ1-1; tentatively, D is TRBD1 (6 bases). Germline V CDR1 and CDR2: KGHDR, SFDVKD. V lost 4 bases, J lost 0 bases, and 8 bases lay in between. CDR3 size: 14 residues. CDR3 loop: CATSDPGVNTEAFF. The CDR3 DNA sequence: TGTGCCACCAGTGACCCAGGGGTGAACACTGAAGCTTTCTTT.

The chain links TRBV9 to TRBJ1-6; D is uncertain. The germline V gene has CDR1 SGDLS and CDR2 YYNGEE. With 0 bases removed from V and 9 bases from J, the gap between germline ends came to 7 bases. The CDR3 is 13 amino acids. This CDR3 is CASSVAPSSPLHF. The CDR3 region has the DNA TGTGCCAGCAGCGTAGCCCCCAGTTCACCCCTCCACTTT. Full variable domain (missing parts from reference TRBV9 and TRBJ1-6): DSGVTQTPKHLITATGQRVTLRCSPRSGDLSVYWYQQSLDQGLQFLIQYYNGEERAKGNILERFSAQQFPDLHSELNLSSLELGDSALYFCASSVAPSSPLHFGNGTRLTVT.

The chain has TRBV2 and TRBJ1-4, with unresolved D. V dropped 9 bases and J dropped 4 bases, with 12 bases sitting between them. CDR3 size: 13 residues. The germline V gene has CDR1 SNHLY and CDR2 FYNNEI. DNA of the CDR3: TGTGCCAGTGCGAGGGAGTATAATGAAAAACTGTTTTTT. It translates to CASAREYNEKLFF. Together with reference TRBV2 and TRBJ1-4, the CDR3 gives the full variable domain: EPEVTQTPSHQVTQMGQEVILRCVPISNHLYFYWYRQILGQKVEFLVSFYNNEISEKSEIFDDQFSVERPDGSNFTLKIRSTKLEDSAMYFCASAREYNEKLFFGSGTQLSVL.